These 7 T cell receptor beta chains originate from one sample sequenced in a study of blood T cell repertoires in COVID-19. TCRdb's copy holds only in-frame clones and misses some; the assay was immunoSEQ multiplex PCR. The sample carries a few hundred thousand clones, approximately 83% recorded once. Sample: peripheral blood. These receptors originate from a woman in her 30s who had recovered from COVID-19.

This clone was recorded a few times. The chain links TRBV6-6 to TRBJ1-1; TRBD1 agrees at 8 bases. The CDR3 extends over 13 amino acids. CDR1 and CDR2 from the germline V gene are MNHNY and SVGAGI (reference sequence). Trimming removed 5 bases from V and 3 bases from J; junction bases left unmatched: 2. The DNA for the CDR3 is TGTGCCAGCAGTAGACAGGGGTACACTGAAGCTTTCTTT. Amino acid sequence: CASSRQGYTEAFF.

This clone was recorded only once. The chain employs TRBV7-9 and TRBJ1-4, with 9 nucleotides matching TRBD1. J was trimmed by 8 bases and V by 4 bases; bases with no gene match: 5. Per germline, CDR1 SEHNR and CDR2 FQNEAQ (reference sequence). The CDR3 totals 14 residues. The CDR3 DNA follows: TGTGCCAGCAGCTCGGGACAGGGTCAAGAAAAACTGTTTTTT. Its protein product is CASSSGQGQEKLFF.

The J gene is TRBJ2-5, the V gene TRBV7-2; D possibly corresponds to TRBD2 (6 bases). The V end was cut by 4 bases, the J end by 3 bases, with 15 bases between. There are 15 residues in the CDR3. Germline V gene data show CDR1 as SGHTA and CDR2 as FQGNSA. The CDR3 sequence is CASSSPGLGEETQYF. CDR3 nucleotide sequence: TGTGCCAGCAGCTCCCCGGGACTTGGGGAAGAGACCCAGTACTTC.

V is TRBV5-8 and J is TRBJ2-7; 7 bases agree with TRBD1. Germline V lookup: CDR1 SGHTS, CDR2 YDEGEE. The V segment lost 2 bases and the J segment 1 base; nucleotides outside the gene matches: 6. The CDR3 extends over 15 amino acids. The CDR3 coding sequence is TGTGCCAGCAGCTTACGGACAGGCCAGTCCTACGAGCAGTACTTC. Amino acids: CASSLRTGQSYEQYF. The whole variable domain, remainder taken from reference TRBV5-8 and TRBJ2-7, is EAGVTQSPTHLIKTRGQQATLRCSPISGHTSVYWYQQALGLGLQFLLWYDEGEERNRGNFPPRFSGRQFPNYSSELNVNALELEDSALYLCASSLRTGQSYEQYFGPGTRLTVT.

This clone appeared a few times. This chain uses TRBV7-9 with TRBJ2-7; 9 bases fit TRBD1. Trimming at V came to 6 bases and at J to 5 bases, leaving 8 bases not matched to a gene. CDR3 length equals 14 residues. The germline V gene encodes CDR1 SEHNR and CDR2 FQNEAQ (reference sequence). This chain's CDR3 is CASRPGQGAHEQYF. CDR3 coding DNA: TGTGCCAGCAGACCGGGACAGGGTGCCCACGAGCAGTACTTC.

The DNA for the CDR3 is TGTGCCAGCAGCTTGGGCAGGGTGTCCTACAATGAGCAGTTCTTC. Protein product: CASSLGRVSYNEQFF. The chain is built from TRBV7-3 and TRBJ2-1; D might be TRBD1 (5 bases). CDR3 size: 15 residues. Germline CDR1 SGHTA, CDR2 FQGTGA. Between the trimmed V and J ends, which lost 3 bases and 1 base, there was a span of 10 bases.

The chain links TRBV27 to TRBJ2-7, with 9 positions matching TRBD1. V gave up 5 bases and J gave up 6 bases; unmatched junction bases: 8. Looked up from germline, CDR1 is MNHEY and CDR2 is SMNVEV (reference sequence). This CDR3 is 14 amino acids long. DNA for the CDR3: TGTGCCAGCAGTCAGGGACAGGGTCTTCTCGAGCAGTACTTC. Amino acids: CASSQGQGLLEQYF.